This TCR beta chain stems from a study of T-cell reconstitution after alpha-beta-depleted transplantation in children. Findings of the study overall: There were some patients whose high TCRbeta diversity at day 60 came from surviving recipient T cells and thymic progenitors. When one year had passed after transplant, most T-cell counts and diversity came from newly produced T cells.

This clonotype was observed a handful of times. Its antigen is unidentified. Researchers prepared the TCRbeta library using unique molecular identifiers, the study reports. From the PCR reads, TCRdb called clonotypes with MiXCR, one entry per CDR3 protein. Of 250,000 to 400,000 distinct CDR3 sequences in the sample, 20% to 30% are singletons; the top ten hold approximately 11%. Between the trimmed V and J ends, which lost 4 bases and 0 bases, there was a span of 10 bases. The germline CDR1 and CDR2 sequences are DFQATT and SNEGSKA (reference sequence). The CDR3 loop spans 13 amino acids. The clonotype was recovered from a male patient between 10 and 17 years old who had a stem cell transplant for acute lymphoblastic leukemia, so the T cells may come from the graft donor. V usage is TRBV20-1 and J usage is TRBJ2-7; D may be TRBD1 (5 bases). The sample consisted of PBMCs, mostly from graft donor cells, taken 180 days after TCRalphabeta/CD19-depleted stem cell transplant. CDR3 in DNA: TGCAGTGCTACACTGACAGTCTCCTACGAGCAGTACTTC. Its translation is CSATLTVSYEQYF.